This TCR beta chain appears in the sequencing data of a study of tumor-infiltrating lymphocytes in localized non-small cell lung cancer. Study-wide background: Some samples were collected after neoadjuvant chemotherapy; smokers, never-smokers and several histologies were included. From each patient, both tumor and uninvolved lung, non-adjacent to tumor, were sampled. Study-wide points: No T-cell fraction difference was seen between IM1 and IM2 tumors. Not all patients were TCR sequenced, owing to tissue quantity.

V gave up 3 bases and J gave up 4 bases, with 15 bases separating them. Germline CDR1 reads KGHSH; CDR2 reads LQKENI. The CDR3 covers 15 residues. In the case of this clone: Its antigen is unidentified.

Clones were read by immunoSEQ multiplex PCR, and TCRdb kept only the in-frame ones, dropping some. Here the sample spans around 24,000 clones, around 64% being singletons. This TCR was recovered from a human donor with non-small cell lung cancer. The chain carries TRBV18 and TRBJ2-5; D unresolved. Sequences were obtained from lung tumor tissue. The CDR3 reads CASSPPGRSGETQYF. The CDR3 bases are TGTGCCAGCTCACCCCCCGGGCGATCAGGAGAGACCCAGTACTTC. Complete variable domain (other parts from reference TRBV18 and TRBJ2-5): NAGVMQNPRHLVRRRGQEARLRCSPMKGHSHVYWYRQLPEEGLKFMVYLQKENIIDESGMPKERFSAEFPKEGPSILRIQQVVRGDSAAYFCASSPPGRSGETQYFGPGTRLLVL.